This T cell receptor beta chain was captured in a study of blood T cell repertoires in COVID-19. Across the study: The United States, Italy and Spain provided the acute and convalescent COVID-19 samples.

The CDR3 is made up of 14 amino acids. V shed 4 bases and J shed 0 bases, with 7 bases lying between them. CDR1 LGHDT and CDR2 YNNKEL come from the germline V gene (reference sequence). TCRdb keeps only in-frame clones here, not all; method: immunoSEQ multiplex PCR. This sample has roughly 280,000 clones; about 85% occur once, and the top ten carry under 5.5%. The V gene is TRBV3-1 (or the pseudogene TRBV3-2), the J gene TRBJ1-3; D gene unclear. Sequenced material: peripheral blood. The source is a man between 60 and 70 years old with acute or convalescent COVID-19. The CDR3: CASSRRSSGNTIYF. DNA for the CDR3: TGTGCCAGCAGCCGTCGGAGCTCTGGAAACACCATATATTTT.